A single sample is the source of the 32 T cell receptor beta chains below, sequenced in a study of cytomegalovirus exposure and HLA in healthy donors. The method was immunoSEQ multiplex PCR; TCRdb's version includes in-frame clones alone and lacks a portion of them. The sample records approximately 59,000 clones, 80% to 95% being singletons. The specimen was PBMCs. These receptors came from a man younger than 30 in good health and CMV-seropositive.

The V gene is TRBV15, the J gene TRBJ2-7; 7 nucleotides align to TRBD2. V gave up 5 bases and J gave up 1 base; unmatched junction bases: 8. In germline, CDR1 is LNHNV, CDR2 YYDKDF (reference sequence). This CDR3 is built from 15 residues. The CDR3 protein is CATSGRGGRSYEQYF. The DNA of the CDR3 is TGTGCCACCAGCGGTCGCGGGGGAAGGTCCTACGAGCAGTACTTC. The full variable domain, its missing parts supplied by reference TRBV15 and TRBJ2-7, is DAMVIQNPRYQVTQFGKPVTLSCSQTLNHNVMYWYQQKSSQAPKLLFHYYDKDFNNEADTPDNFQSRRPNTSFCFLDIRSPGLGDTAMYLCATSGRGGRSYEQYFGPGTRLTVT.

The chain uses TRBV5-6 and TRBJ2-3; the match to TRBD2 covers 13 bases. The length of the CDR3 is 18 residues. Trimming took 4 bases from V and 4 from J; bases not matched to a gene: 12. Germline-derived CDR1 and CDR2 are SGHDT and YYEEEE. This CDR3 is CASSVGTSGTTAADTQYF. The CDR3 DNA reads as TGTGCCAGCAGCGTCGGGACTAGCGGGACCACGGCGGCAGATACGCAGTATTTT.

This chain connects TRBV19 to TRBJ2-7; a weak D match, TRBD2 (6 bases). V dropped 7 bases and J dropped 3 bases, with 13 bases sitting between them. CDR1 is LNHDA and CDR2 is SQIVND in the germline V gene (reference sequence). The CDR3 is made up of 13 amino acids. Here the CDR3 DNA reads TGTGCCAGTACCAAAGGAGGGGACTACGAGCAGTACTTC. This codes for CASTKGGDYEQYF.

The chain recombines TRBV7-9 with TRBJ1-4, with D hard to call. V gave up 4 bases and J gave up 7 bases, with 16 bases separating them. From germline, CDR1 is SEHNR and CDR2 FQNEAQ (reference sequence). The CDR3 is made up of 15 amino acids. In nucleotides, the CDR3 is TGTGCCAGCAGCTCCCCGGGAGGGAGTTCTGAAAAACTGTTTTTT. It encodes CASSSPGGSSEKLFF.

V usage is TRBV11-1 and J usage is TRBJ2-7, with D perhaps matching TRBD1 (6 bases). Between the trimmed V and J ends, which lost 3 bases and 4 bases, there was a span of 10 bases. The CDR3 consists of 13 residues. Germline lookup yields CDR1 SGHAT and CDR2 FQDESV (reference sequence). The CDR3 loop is CASSFDRWYEQYF. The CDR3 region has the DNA TGTGCCAGCAGCTTTGACAGGTGGTACGAGCAGTACTTC.

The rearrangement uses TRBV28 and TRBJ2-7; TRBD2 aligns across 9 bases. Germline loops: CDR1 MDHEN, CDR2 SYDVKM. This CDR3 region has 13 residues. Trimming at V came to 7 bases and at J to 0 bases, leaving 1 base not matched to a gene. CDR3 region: CASILAGSYEQYF. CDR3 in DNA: TGTGCCAGCATACTAGCGGGCTCCTACGAGCAGTACTTC.

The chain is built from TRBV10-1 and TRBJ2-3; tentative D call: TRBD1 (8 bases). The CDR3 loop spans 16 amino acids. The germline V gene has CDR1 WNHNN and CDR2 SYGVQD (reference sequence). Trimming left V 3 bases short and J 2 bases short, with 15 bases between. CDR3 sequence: CASSDVQGGNTDTQYF. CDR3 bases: TGCGCCAGCAGTGATGTACAGGGGGGGAACACAGATACGCAGTATTTT.

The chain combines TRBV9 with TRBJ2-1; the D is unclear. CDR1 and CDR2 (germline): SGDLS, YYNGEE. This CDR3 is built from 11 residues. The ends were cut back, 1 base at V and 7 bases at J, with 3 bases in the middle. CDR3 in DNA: TGTGCCAGCAGCGTACAGAATGAGCAGTTCTTC. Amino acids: CASSVQNEQFF. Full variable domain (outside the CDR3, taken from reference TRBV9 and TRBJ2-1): DSGVTQTPKHLITATGQRVTLRCSPRSGDLSVYWYQQSLDQGLQFLIQYYNGEERAKGNILERFSAQQFPDLHSELNLSSLELGDSALYFCASSVQNEQFFGPGTRLTVL.

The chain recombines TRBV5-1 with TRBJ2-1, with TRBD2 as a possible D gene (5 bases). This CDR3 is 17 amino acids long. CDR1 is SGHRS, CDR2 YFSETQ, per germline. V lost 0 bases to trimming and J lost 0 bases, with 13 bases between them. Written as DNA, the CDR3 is TGCGCCAGCAGCTTGGAGAGGGTGGGAGTCTCCTACAATGAGCAGTTCTTC. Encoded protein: CASSLERVGVSYNEQFF.

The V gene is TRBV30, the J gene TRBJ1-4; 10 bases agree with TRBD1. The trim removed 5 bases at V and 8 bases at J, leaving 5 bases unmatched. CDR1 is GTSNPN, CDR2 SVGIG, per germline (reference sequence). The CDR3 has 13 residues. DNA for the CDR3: TGTGCCTGGGCCGGGACAGGGGTAGAAAAACTGTTTTTT. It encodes CAWAGTGVEKLFF. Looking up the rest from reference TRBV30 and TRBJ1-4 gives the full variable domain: SQTIHQWPATLVQPVGSPLSLECTVEGTSNPNLYWYRQAAGRGLQLLFYSVGIGQISSEVPQNLSASRPQDRQFILSSKKLLLSDSGFYLCAWAGTGVEKLFFGSGTQLSVL.

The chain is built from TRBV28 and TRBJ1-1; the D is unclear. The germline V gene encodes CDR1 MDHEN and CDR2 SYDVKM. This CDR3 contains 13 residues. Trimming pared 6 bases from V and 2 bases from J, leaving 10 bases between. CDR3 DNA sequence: TGTGCCAGCAGCGACCAGACAAACACTGAAGCTTTCTTT. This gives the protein CASSDQTNTEAFF.

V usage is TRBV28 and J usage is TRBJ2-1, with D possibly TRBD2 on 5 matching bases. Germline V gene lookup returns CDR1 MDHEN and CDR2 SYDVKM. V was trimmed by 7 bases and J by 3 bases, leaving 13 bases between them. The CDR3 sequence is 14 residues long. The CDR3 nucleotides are TGTGCCAGCATCGAAATTGGGAGCTACAATGAGCAGTTCTTC. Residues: CASIEIGSYNEQFF. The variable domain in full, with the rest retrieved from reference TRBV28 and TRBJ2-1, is DVKVTQSSRYLVKRTGEKVFLECVQDMDHENMFWYRQDPGLGLRLIYFSYDVKMKEKGDIPEGYSVSREKKERFSLILESASTNQTSMYLCASIEIGSYNEQFFGPGTRLTVL.

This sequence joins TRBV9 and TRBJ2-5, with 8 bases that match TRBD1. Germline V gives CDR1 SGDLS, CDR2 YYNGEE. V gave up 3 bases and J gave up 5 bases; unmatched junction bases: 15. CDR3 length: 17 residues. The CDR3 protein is CASSARRAGTGRETQYF. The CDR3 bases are TGTGCCAGCAGCGCGCGCAGGGCCGGGACAGGACGCGAGACCCAGTACTTC.

The CDR3, as DNA: TGTGCCAGCACACAGGTATCTGGAAACACCATATATTTT. Amino acids: CASTQVSGNTIYF. The V call is TRBV25-1, the J call TRBJ1-3; D perhaps matches TRBD1 (5 bases). This CDR3 has 13 amino acids. V lost 7 bases, J lost 1 base, and 8 bases lay in between. Germline V gene sequence: CDR1 MGHDK, CDR2 SYGVNS. Full variable domain (remainder filled in from reference TRBV25-1 and TRBJ1-3): EADIYQTPRYLVIGTGKKITLECSQTMGHDKMYWYQQDPGMELHLIHYSYGVNSTEKGDLSSESTVSRIRTEHFPLTLESARPSHTSQYLCASTQVSGNTIYFGEGSWLTVV.

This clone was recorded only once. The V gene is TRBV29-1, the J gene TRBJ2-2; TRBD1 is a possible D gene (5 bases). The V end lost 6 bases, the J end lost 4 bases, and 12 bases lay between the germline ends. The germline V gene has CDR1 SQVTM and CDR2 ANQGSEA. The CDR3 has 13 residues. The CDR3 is CSVIRDSTGELFF. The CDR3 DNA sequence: TGCAGCGTGATCAGGGATAGCACCGGGGAGCTGTTTTTT.

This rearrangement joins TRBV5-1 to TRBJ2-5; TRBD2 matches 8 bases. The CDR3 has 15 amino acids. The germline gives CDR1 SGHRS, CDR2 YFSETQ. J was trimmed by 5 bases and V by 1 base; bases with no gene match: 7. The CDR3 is CASSLTGGGSETQYF. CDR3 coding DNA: TGCGCCAGCAGCTTGACGGGAGGGGGTTCGGAGACCCAGTACTTC.

The CDR3 bases are TGTGCGACGCAAGGGGGAGCTGGAAACACCATATATTTT. This sequence encodes CATQGGAGNTIYF. V usage is TRBV28 and J usage is TRBJ1-3; TRBD1 might be the D (6 bases). The length of the CDR3 is 13 residues. Germline loops: CDR1 MDHEN, CDR2 SYDVKM.

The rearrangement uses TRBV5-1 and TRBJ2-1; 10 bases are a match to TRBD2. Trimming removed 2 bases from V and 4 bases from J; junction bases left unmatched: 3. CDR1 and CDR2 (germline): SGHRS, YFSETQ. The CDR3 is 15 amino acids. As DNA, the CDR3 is TGCGCCAGCAGCTTCGGACTAGCGGAGTACAATGAGCAGTTCTTC. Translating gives CASSFGLAEYNEQFF.

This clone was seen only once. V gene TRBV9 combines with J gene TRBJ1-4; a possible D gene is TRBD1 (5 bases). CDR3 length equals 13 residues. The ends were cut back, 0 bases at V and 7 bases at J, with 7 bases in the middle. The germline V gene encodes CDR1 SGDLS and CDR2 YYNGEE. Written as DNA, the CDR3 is TGTGCCAGCAGCGTAGGACAGAGTGAAAAACTGTTTTTT. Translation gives CASSVGQSEKLFF.

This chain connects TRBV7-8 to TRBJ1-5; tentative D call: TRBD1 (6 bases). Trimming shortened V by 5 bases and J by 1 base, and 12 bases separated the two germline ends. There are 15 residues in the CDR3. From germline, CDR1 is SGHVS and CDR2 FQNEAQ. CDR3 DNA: TGTGCCAGCAGCGCCACAGGGATGAGCAATCAGCCCCAGCATTTT. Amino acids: CASSATGMSNQPQHF.

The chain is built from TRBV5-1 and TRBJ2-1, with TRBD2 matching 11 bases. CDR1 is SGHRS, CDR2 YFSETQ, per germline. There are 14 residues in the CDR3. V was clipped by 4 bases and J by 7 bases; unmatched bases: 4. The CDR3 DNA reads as TGCGCCAGCAGCACCGGGACTAGCGGTAATGAGCAGTTCTTC. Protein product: CASSTGTSGNEQFF.

CDR3 coding DNA: TGTGCCATTCCGGGACAGGAGCACTCTGGGGCCAACGTCCTGACTTTC. Translated: CAIPGQEHSGANVLTF. J is TRBJ2-6 and V is TRBV10-3; 8 nucleotides match TRBD1. The CDR3 loop spans 16 amino acids. From germline, CDR1 is ENHRY and CDR2 SYGVKD. Trimming removed 9 bases from V and 0 bases from J; junction bases left unmatched: 7.

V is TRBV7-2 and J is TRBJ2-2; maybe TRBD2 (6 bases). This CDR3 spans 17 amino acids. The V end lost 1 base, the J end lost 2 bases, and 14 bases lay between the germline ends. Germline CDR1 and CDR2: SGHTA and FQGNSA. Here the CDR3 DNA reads TGTGCCAGCAGCTTAGGGTTCGGGACTGTTAACACCGGGGAGCTGTTTTTT. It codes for CASSLGFGTVNTGELFF.

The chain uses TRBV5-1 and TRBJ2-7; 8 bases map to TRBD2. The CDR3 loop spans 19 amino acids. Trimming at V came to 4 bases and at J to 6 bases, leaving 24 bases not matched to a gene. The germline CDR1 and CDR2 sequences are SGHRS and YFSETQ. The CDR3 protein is CASSVGTFTSGYKVLEQYF. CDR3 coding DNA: TGCGCCAGCAGCGTTGGGACATTTACTAGCGGTTATAAGGTCCTCGAGCAGTACTTC.

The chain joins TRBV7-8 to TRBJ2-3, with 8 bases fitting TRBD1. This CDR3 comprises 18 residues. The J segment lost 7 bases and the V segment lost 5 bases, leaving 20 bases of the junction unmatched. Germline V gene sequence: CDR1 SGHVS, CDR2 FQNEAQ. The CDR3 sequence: CASSPREAGGFKGNTQYF. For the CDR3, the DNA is TGTGCCAGCAGCCCCCGCGAGGCAGGGGGCTTTAAAGGGAATACGCAGTATTTT.

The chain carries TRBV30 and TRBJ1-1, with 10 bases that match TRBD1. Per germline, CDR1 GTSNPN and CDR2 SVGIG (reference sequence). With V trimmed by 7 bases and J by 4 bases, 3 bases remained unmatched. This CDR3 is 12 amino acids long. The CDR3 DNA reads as TGTGCCTTGACAGGGGGCTTCACTGAAGCTTTCTTT. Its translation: CALTGGFTEAFF.

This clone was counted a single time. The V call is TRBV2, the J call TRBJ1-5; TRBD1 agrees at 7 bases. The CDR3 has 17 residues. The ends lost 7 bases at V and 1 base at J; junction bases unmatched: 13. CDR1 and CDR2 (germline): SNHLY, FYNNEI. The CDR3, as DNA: TGTGCCAGCATTTGGGACAGTCGAGTACGAAGCAATCAGCCCCAGCATTTT. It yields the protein CASIWDSRVRSNQPQHF.

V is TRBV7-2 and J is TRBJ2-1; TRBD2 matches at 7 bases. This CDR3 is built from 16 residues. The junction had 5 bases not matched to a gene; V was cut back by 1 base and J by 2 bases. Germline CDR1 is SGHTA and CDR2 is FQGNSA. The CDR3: CASSLVGLAAYNEQFF. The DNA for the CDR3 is TGTGCCAGCAGCTTAGTTGGGCTAGCGGCCTACAATGAGCAGTTCTTC.

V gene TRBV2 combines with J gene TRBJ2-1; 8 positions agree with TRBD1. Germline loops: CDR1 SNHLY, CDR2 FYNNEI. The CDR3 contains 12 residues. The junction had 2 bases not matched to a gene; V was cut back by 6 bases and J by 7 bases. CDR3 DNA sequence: TGTGCCAGCAGCGGACAGGGTAATGAGCAGTTCTTC. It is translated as CASSGQGNEQFF.

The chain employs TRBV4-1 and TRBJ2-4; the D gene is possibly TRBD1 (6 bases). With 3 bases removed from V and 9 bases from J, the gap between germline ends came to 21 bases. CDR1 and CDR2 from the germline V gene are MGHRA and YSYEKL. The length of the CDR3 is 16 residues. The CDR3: CASSQVEGQTPTIQYF. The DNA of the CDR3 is TGCGCCAGCAGCCAGGTCGAAGGACAGACCCCTACCATTCAGTACTTC.

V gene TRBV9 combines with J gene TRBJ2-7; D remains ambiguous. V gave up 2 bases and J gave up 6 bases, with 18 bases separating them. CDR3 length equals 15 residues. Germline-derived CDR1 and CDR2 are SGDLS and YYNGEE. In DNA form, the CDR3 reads TGTGCCAGCAGCGTCGGATCAGGTGCTCCTGCCGAGCAGTACTTC. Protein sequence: CASSVGSGAPAEQYF. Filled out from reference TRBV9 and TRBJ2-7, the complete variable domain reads DSGVTQTPKHLITATGQRVTLRCSPRSGDLSVYWYQQSLDQGLQFLIQYYNGEERAKGNILERFSAQQFPDLHSELNLSSLELGDSALYFCASSVGSGAPAEQYFGPGTRLTVT.

CDR3 region: CASGFLRDFTDTQYF. CDR3 in DNA: TGTGCCAGCGGCTTCCTCCGAGACTTCACAGATACGCAGTATTTT. The chain combines TRBV27 with TRBJ2-3; D not resolved. V dropped 8 bases and J dropped 2 bases, with 17 bases sitting between them. CDR1 is MNHEY and CDR2 is SMNVEV in the germline V gene (reference sequence). This CDR3 has 15 residues.